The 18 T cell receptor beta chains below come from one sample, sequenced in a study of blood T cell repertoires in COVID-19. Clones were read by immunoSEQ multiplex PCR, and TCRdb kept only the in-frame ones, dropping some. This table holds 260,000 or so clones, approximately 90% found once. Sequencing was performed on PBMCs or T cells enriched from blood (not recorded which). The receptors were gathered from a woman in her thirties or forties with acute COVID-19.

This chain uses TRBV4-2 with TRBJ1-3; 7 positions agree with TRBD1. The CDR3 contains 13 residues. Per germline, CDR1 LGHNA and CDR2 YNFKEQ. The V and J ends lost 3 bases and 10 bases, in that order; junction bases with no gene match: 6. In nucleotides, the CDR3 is TGTGCCAGCAGCCAGAAGACAGGGTCGACCATATATTTT. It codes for CASSQKTGSTIYF.

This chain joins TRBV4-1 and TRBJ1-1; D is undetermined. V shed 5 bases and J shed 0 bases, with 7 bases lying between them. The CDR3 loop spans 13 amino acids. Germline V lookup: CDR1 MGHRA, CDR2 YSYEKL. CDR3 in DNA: TGCGCCAGCAGCAAAGGTATGAACACTGAAGCTTTCTTT. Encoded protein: CASSKGMNTEAFF.

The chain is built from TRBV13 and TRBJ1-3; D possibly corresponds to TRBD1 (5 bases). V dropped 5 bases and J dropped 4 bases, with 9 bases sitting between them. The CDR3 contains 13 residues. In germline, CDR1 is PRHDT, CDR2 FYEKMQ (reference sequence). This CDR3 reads CASSGNRGNTIYF. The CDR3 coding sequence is TGTGCCAGCAGCGGAAACAGGGGAAACACCATATATTTT.

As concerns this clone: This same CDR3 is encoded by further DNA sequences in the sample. In DNA, the CDR3 is TGTGCCACCAGTGATTTCTCCGGTAATGGCTACACCTTC. It encodes CATSDFSGNGYTF. The J gene is TRBJ1-2, the V gene TRBV24-1, with D unclear. Trimming took 1 base from V and 6 from J, leaving 8 bases between them. In germline, CDR1 is KGHDR, CDR2 SFDVKD. The CDR3 is made up of 13 amino acids.

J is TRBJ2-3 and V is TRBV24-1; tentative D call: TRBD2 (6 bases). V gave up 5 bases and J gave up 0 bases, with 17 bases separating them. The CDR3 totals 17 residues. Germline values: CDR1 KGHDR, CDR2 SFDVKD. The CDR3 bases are TGTGCCACCAGTGGCGGGACGGGGAGCCCTAGCACAGATACGCAGTATTTT. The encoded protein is CATSGGTGSPSTDTQYF.

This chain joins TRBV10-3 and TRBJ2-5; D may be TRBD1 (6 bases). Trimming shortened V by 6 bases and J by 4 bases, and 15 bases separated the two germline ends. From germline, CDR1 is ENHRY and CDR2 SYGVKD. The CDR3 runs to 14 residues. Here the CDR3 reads CAISQQGGLETQYF. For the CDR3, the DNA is TGTGCCATCAGCCAACAGGGCGGTTTAGAGACCCAGTACTTC.

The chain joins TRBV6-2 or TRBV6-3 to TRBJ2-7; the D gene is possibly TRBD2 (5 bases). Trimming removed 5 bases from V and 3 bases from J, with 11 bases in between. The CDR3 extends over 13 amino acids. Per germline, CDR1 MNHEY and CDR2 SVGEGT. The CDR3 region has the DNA TGTGCCAGCAGTGAGGGCGCGAGCTACGAGCAGTACTTC. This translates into CASSEGASYEQYF.

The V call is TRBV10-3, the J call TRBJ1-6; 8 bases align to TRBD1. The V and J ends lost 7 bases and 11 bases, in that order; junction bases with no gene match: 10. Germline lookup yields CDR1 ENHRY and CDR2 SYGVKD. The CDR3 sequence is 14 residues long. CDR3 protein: CAINPTGGMPPLHF. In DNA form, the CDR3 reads TGTGCCATCAACCCAACAGGGGGGATGCCACCCCTCCACTTT.

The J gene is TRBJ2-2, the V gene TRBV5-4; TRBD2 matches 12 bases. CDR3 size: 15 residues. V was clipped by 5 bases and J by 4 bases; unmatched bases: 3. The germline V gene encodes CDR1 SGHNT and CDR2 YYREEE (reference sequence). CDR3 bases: TGTGCCAGCAGAGGGGGACTAGCGGGCACCGGGGAGCTGTTTTTT. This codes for CASRGGLAGTGELFF. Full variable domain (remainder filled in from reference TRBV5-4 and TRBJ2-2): ETGVTQSPTHLIKTRGQQVTLRCSSQSGHNTVSWYQQALGQGPQFIFQYYREEENGRGNFPPRFSGLQFPNYSSELNVNALELDDSALYLCASRGGLAGTGELFFGEGSRLTVL.

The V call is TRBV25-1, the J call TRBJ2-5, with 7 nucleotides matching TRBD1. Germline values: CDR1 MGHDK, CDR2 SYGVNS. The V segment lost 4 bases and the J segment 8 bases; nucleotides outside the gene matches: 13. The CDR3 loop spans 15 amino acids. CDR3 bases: TGTGCCAGCAGTGCCCAATTCGGGACAGAAGGAACCCAGTACTTC. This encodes CASSAQFGTEGTQYF.

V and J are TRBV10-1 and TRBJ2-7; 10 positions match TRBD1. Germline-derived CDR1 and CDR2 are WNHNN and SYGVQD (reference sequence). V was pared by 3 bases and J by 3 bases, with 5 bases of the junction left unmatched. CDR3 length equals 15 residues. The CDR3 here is CASSEKGTGVYEQYF. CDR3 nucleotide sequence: TGCGCCAGCAGTGAAAAGGGGACAGGGGTCTACGAGCAGTACTTC.

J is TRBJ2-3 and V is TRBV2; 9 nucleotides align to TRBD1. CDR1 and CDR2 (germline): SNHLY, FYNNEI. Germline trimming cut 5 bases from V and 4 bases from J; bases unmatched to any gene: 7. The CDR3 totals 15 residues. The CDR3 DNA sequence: TGTGCCAGCAGTATACAGGGGGCAGAGCCAGATACGCAGTATTTT. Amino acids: CASSIQGAEPDTQYF.

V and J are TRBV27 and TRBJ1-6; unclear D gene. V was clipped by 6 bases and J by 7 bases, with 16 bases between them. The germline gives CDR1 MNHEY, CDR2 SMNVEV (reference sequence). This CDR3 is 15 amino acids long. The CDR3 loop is CASRDSGGWNSPLHF. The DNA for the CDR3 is TGTGCCAGCAGGGACTCGGGAGGGTGGAATTCACCCCTCCACTTT.

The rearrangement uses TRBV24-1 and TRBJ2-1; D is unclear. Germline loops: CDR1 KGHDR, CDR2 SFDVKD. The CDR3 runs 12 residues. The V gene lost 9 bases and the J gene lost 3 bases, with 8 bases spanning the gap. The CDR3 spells CATAAGYNEQFF. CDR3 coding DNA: TGTGCCACCGCGGCCGGCTACAATGAGCAGTTCTTC.

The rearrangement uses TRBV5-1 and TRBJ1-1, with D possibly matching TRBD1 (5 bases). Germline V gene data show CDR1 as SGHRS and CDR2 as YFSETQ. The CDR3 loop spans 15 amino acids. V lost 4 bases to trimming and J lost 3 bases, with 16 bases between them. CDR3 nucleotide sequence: TGCGCCAGCAGCCCCGGACACGAGTGGGACACTGAAGCTTTCTTT. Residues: CASSPGHEWDTEAFF. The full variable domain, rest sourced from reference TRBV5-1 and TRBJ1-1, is KAGVTQTPRYLIKTRGQQVTLSCSPISGHRSVSWYQQTPGQGLQFLFEYFSETQRNKGNFPGRFSGRQFSNSRSEMNVSTLELGDSALYLCASSPGHEWDTEAFFGQGTRLTVV.

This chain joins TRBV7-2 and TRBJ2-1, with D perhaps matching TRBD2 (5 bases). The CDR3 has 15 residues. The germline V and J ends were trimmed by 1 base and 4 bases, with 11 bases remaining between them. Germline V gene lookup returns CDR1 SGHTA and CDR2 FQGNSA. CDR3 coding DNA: TGTGCCAGCAGCTTAGTAGCTAGCTTTTACAATGAGCAGTTCTTC. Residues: CASSLVASFYNEQFF.

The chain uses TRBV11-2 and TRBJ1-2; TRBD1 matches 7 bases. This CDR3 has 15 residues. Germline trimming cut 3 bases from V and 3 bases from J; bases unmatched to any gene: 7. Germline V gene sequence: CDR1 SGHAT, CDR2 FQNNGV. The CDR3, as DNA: TGTGCCAGCAGCTTCGGGACAGAGTTCTACTATGGCTACACCTTC. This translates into CASSFGTEFYYGYTF.

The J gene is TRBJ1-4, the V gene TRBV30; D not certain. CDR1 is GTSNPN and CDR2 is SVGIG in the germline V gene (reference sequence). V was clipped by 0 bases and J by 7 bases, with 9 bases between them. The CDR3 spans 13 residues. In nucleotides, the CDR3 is TGTGCCTGGAGTGTACGGGGTACTGAAAAACTGTTTTTT. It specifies CAWSVRGTEKLFF.